A selection of T cell receptor beta chains follows, all from one sample in a study of blood T cell repertoires in COVID-19. The data were produced by immunoSEQ multiplex PCR, yet TCRdb's version contains in-frame clones alone and is incomplete. The sample lists 270,000 or so clones; 86% were seen once. Material: peripheral blood. These TCRs come from a woman younger than 45 with active or convalescent COVID-19. Each CDR3 is given with its conserved first and last residue. A D gene is named only where the DNA matches it firmly. The size field is filled for only some rows; it gives once, few, many or a size class.

j_call,v_call,d_call,clone_size,cdr3_nt,cdr3_aa
TRBJ2-5,TRBV2,NA,NA,TGTGCCAGCAGTGAACAGGGGGGTGGAGAGACCCAGTACTTC,CASSEQGGGETQYF
TRBJ1-1,TRBV19,NA,few,TGTGCCAGTAGTAGGTATCAGGGGATGAACACTGAAGCTTTCTTT,CASSRYQGMNTEAFF
TRBJ1-1,TRBV30,NA,NA,TGTGCCTGGAGTGCTCCGTCGGGGAGGGCTTTCTTT,CAWSAPSGRAFF
TRBJ1-6,TRBV27,NA,NA,TGTGCCAGCAGTTCGTCCAGGTTGGCTTCACCCCTCCACTTT,CASSSSRLASPLHF
TRBJ1-2,TRBV5-5,NA,few,TGTGCCAGCAGCCCGGCTTGGGCCAACCCCTCTGGCTACACCTTC,CASSPAWANPSGYTF
TRBJ1-5,TRBV19,NA,once,TGTGCCAGTAGTATAACCACAGGGTCTGGCGGCAATCAGCCCCAGCATTTT,CASSITTGSGGNQPQHF
TRBJ1-6,TRBV10-2,TRBD1,NA,TGCGCCAGCAGTGCCGGGACAGACCCCCTCCACTTT,CASSAGTDPLHF
TRBJ1-2,TRBV30,NA,NA,TGTGCCTGGAGCCCCTCGGGACACATTAACTATGGCTACACCTTC,CAWSPSGHINYGYTF
TRBJ2-5,TRBV2,TRBD2,NA,TGTGCCAGATCGGGGGGTCAAGAGACCCAGTACTTC,CARSGGQETQYF
TRBJ1-1,TRBV27,NA,NA,TGTGCCAGCAGTTTATACAGGGAAGGGAACACTGAAGCTTTCTTT,CASSLYREGNTEAFF
TRBJ1-2,TRBV18,NA,once,TGTGCCAGCTCACCTTCGACAGGAGCCCCCTATGGCTACACCTTC,CASSPSTGAPYGYTF
TRBJ2-5,TRBV6-2/TRBV6-3,NA,NA,TGTGCCAGCAGTCTCTTGAGGGGGGGAGGAAAAGAGACCCAGTACTTC,CASSLLRGGGKETQYF
TRBJ2-1,TRBV6-2/TRBV6-3,TRBD2,NA,TGTGCCAGCAGTTCCCTCTTCACTAGCGGGGTATTGAATGAGCAGTTCTTC,CASSSLFTSGVLNEQFF
TRBJ2-3,TRBV20-1,NA,few,TGCAGTGCCATCACAGATACGCAGTATTTT,CSAITDTQYF
TRBJ2-7,TRBV5-8,TRBD2,NA,TGTGCCAGCAGCTACAGTCTAGCGGGGGGCCGTCCGAGCTCCTACGAGCAGTACTTC,CASSYSLAGGRPSSYEQYF
TRBJ1-2,TRBV10-3,NA,NA,TGTGCCATCAGTCCGGACATTGGCTACACCTTC,CAISPDIGYTF